These 31 T cell receptor beta chains were sequenced from one sample in a study of CD8+ T cells in alopecia areata (dated by TCRdb to between 2018 and 2020). Library preparation used the immunoSEQ multiplex PCR assay. RNA was extracted from all samples and reverse transcribed into cDNA as template for TCR sequencing. TCRdb provides this immuneACCESS table in a form limited to in-frame rearrangements. Some clones are lacking; in checked studies, under half of them reflect an unresolved V gene, and why the rest are absent is not known. For this sample there are over 150,000 clones; approximately 60% appear just once. Together, the top ten hold about 14% of the sample. The time point label corresponds to: 20 to 30 weeks on oral tofacitinib. This specimen's treatment or condition label, per the study, means: oral pan-JAK inhibitor, 5-10 mg twice daily. The input for sequencing was CD4+ T cells sorted from blood, taken at week 24, from a patient treated with tofacitinib. Receptors originate from a human donor with alopecia areata.

This clone was found a few times. J is TRBJ1-2 and V is TRBV30; no reliable D call. With 0 bases removed from V and 8 bases from J, the gap between germline ends came to 19 bases. The CDR3 consists of 15 residues. CDR1 GTSNPN and CDR2 SVGIG come from the germline V gene (reference sequence). Here the CDR3 DNA reads TGTGCCTGGAGTGTAATTGGGAGGGAACTACAAGGCTACACCTTC. It yields the protein CAWSVIGRELQGYTF.

The chain joins TRBV30 to TRBJ2-6; D is undetermined. Trimming shortened V by 4 bases and J by 0 bases, and 10 bases separated the two germline ends. Germline assignment: CDR1 GTSNPN and CDR2 SVGIG (reference sequence). The CDR3 runs 15 residues. CDR3 nucleotides: TGTGCCTGGAACATCGGTTACTCTGGGGCCAACGTCCTGACTTTC. It encodes CAWNIGYSGANVLTF.

A few counts support this clone. The genes are TRBV7-2 and TRBJ1-2; TRBD1 matches at 7 bases. The germline V gene encodes CDR1 SGHTA and CDR2 FQGNSA. There are 15 residues in the CDR3. J was trimmed by 2 bases and V by 5 bases; bases with no gene match: 8. The DNA of the CDR3 is TGTGCCAGCAGCATGAGACAGGGAATGAACTATGGCTACACCTTC. It yields the protein CASSMRQGMNYGYTF.

This clone was seen only once. This rearrangement joins TRBV7-6 to TRBJ1-4, with a possible D match to TRBD1 (5 bases). This CDR3 region has 16 residues. The ends were cut back, 3 bases at V and 8 bases at J, with 19 bases in the middle. CDR1 is SGHVS, CDR2 FNYEAQ, per germline. CDR3 coding DNA: TGTGCCAGCAGCTTCTCGGGGGTTGGGGTGCGAGAAAAACTGTTTTTT. Amino acids: CASSFSGVGVREKLFF.

This chain joins TRBV27 and TRBJ1-1; 8 nucleotides match TRBD1. The V and J ends lost 5 bases and 7 bases, in that order; junction bases with no gene match: 6. CDR1 and CDR2 from the germline V gene are MNHEY and SMNVEV (reference sequence). The CDR3 has 13 residues. The CDR3, as DNA: TGTGCCAGCAGTACCACAGGGGGAGGTGAAGCTTTCTTT. Translation gives CASSTTGGGEAFF.

The J gene is TRBJ2-7, the V gene TRBV7-9, with D hard to call. The CDR3 length is 13 residues. The V end lost 4 bases, the J end lost 0 bases, and 7 bases lay between the germline ends. The germline gives CDR1 SEHNR, CDR2 FQNEAQ (reference sequence). The CDR3 bases are TGTGCCAGCAGCTATTGGAGCTCCTACGAGCAGTACTTC. As protein: CASSYWSSYEQYF.

The chain couples TRBV7-9 to TRBJ2-7; TRBD1 matches 7 bases. Unmatched junction bases numbered 4, after V lost 5 bases and J lost 3 bases. Germline V gene sequence: CDR1 SEHNR, CDR2 FQNEAQ (reference sequence). The CDR3 contains 13 residues. This CDR3 is CASSPRQGYEQYF. The CDR3, as DNA: TGTGCCAGCAGCCCCCGACAGGGCTACGAGCAGTACTTC.

The chain recombines TRBV27 with TRBJ1-1; 7 bases agree with TRBD1. V lost 5 bases and J lost 1; bases outside the gene matches: 7. The length of the CDR3 is 15 residues. Germline assignment: CDR1 MNHEY and CDR2 SMNVEV (reference sequence). CDR3 residues: CASSLKQGRNTEAFF. In DNA, the CDR3 is TGTGCCAGCAGTCTCAAACAGGGGCGGAACACTGAAGCTTTCTTT.

The rearrangement joins TRBV28 to TRBJ2-4; no firm D call. This CDR3 has 12 amino acids. Trimming shortened V by 4 bases and J by 8 bases, and 9 bases separated the two germline ends. Germline CDR1 and CDR2: MDHEN and SYDVKM. The CDR3 DNA reads TGTGCCAGCAGTTCATCGGTGGACATTCAGTACTTC. Translated, it gives CASSSSVDIQYF.

The chain employs TRBV29-1 and TRBJ1-2, with D possibly being TRBD1 (5 bases). CDR3 size: 13 residues. Germline-derived CDR1 and CDR2 are SQVTM and ANQGSEA. Trimming took 7 bases from V and 2 from J, leaving 14 bases between them. The CDR3 DNA reads TGCAGCGCAGAATCAGGGAGGAACTATGGCTACACCTTC. It codes for CSAESGRNYGYTF.

This clone was recorded a few times. This sequence joins TRBV27 and TRBJ2-7, with D possibly being TRBD2 (6 bases). Germline CDR1 and CDR2: MNHEY and SMNVEV (reference sequence). The length of the CDR3 is 11 residues. V shed 9 bases and J shed 3 bases, with 9 bases lying between them. The CDR3 loop reads CASHGGYEQYF. CDR3 sequence (DNA): TGTGCCAGTCACGGGGGCTACGAGCAGTACTTC.

This sequence joins TRBV30 and TRBJ2-7; unclear D gene. CDR3 length: 12 amino acids. Germline loops: CDR1 GTSNPN, CDR2 SVGIG (reference sequence). Trimming stripped 3 bases from V and 6 bases from J, with 12 bases between. The CDR3 sequence is CAWSAWASEQYF. The CDR3, as DNA: TGTGCCTGGAGCGCTTGGGCGTCCGAGCAGTACTTC.

The V gene is TRBV7-2, the J gene TRBJ1-5; 7 positions agree with TRBD1. The CDR3 has 17 residues. Trimming took 0 bases from V and 0 from J; bases not matched to a gene: 5. Germline lookup yields CDR1 SGHTA and CDR2 FQGNSA. Written as DNA, the CDR3 is TGTGCCAGCAGCTTAGCAGTGACAGGGACTAGCAATCAGCCCCAGCATTTT. Translation: CASSLAVTGTSNQPQHF.

V and J are TRBV5-1 and TRBJ1-1; no definite D call. The V end lost 0 bases, the J end lost 8 bases, and 11 bases lay between the germline ends. CDR1 is SGHRS, CDR2 YFSETQ, per germline. The CDR3 consists of 13 residues. CDR3 coding DNA: TGCGCCAGCAGCTTGGGCGACCGTCTGGAAGCTTTCTTT. It translates to CASSLGDRLEAFF. The full variable domain, rest sourced from reference TRBV5-1 and TRBJ1-1, is KAGVTQTPRYLIKTRGQQVTLSCSPISGHRSVSWYQQTPGQGLQFLFEYFSETQRNKGNFPGRFSGRQFSNSRSEMNVSTLELGDSALYLCASSLGDRLEAFFGQGTRLTVV.

This rearrangement joins TRBV29-1 to TRBJ1-2; D remains ambiguous. CDR3 size: 12 residues. Per germline, CDR1 SQVTM and CDR2 ANQGSEA. Trimming removed 4 bases at V and 5 bases at J, with 11 bases between. CDR3 sequence: CSVAGGKYGYTF. DNA for the CDR3: TGCAGCGTTGCCGGAGGGAAATATGGCTACACCTTC.

The gene calls are TRBV6-5 and TRBJ1-6; tentative D call: TRBD1 (5 bases). The CDR3 contains 13 residues. Between the trimmed V and J ends, which lost 7 bases and 8 bases, there was a span of 12 bases. Germline CDR1 reads MNHEY; CDR2 reads SVGAGI. The CDR3 here is CASTRTLDSPLHF. Written as DNA, the CDR3 is TGTGCCAGCACCCGGACACTGGATTCACCCCTCCACTTT.

This chain joins TRBV11-2 and TRBJ1-1, with D uncertain. CDR1 and CDR2 (germline): SGHAT, FQNNGV. V shed 4 bases and J shed 1 base, with 10 bases lying between them. The length of the CDR3 is 14 residues. CDR3 sequence (DNA): TGTGCCAGCAGCTCCGGACCCCGGAACACTGAAGCTTTCTTT. This sequence encodes CASSSGPRNTEAFF. The full variable domain, with the rest looked up from reference TRBV11-2 and TRBJ1-1, is EAGVAQSPRYKIIEKRQSVAFWCNPISGHATLYWYQQILGQGPKLLIQFQNNGVVDDSQLPKDRFSAERLKGVDSTLKIQPAKLEDSAVYLCASSSGPRNTEAFFGQGTRLTVV.

The chain couples TRBV5-1 to TRBJ2-1; D uncertain. Deletions cut 0 bases from V and 4 bases from J, with 8 bases between. Per germline, CDR1 SGHRS and CDR2 YFSETQ. The CDR3 totals 14 residues. DNA for the CDR3: TGCGCCAGCAGCTTGGAGGGTCCTTACAATGAGCAGTTCTTC. It translates to CASSLEGPYNEQFF.

This chain links TRBV29-1 with TRBJ1-5, with a tentative D call TRBD1 (5 bases). V dropped 5 bases and J dropped 5 bases, with 13 bases sitting between them. The germline V gene has CDR1 SQVTM and CDR2 ANQGSEA. CDR3 length: 13 amino acids. CDR3 in DNA: TGCAGCGTTCGTGAAACAGGCGATCAGCCCCAGCATTTT. Protein: CSVRETGDQPQHF.

This sequence joins TRBV11-2 and TRBJ2-1; D possibly corresponds to TRBD1 (5 bases). Trimming stripped 5 bases from V and 2 bases from J, with 16 bases between. Germline assignment: CDR1 SGHAT and CDR2 FQNNGV. The length of the CDR3 is 16 residues. The CDR3 nucleotides are TGTGCCAGCAGCCCCCTAGGGGCGCCTACCTACAATGAGCAGTTCTTC. This translates into CASSPLGAPTYNEQFF.

This clone showed up just a few times. V gene TRBV7-2 combines with J gene TRBJ2-3, with 8 bases matching TRBD2. The germline gives CDR1 SGHTA, CDR2 FQGNSA. The CDR3 totals 15 residues. Trimming at V came to 6 bases and at J to 2 bases, leaving 7 bases not matched to a gene. The CDR3: CASRTGGVTTDTQYF. Here the CDR3 DNA reads TGTGCCAGCAGAACCGGGGGGGTAACCACAGATACGCAGTATTTT.

This clone turned up a few times. The V gene is TRBV5-5, the J gene TRBJ2-3; D ambiguous. The CDR3 length is 15 residues. The germline V gene encodes CDR1 SGHKS and CDR2 YYEKEE (reference sequence). V lost 4 bases and J lost 0, with 12 bases in between. The CDR3 sequence is CASSPATLSTDTQYF. CDR3 sequence (DNA): TGTGCCAGCAGCCCGGCGACTCTTAGCACAGATACGCAGTATTTT.

V usage is TRBV29-1 and J usage is TRBJ2-7; TRBD1 matches 10 bases. CDR1 is SQVTM and CDR2 is ANQGSEA in the germline V gene. The CDR3 covers 14 residues. Trimming at V came to 4 bases and at J to 6 bases, leaving 9 bases not matched to a gene. The CDR3 reads CSVAPGGDRGEQYF. The DNA for the CDR3 is TGCAGCGTTGCACCTGGGGGGGACAGGGGCGAGCAGTACTTC.

The chain uses TRBV9 and TRBJ1-5, with D tentatively TRBD1 (5 bases). Germline V lookup: CDR1 SGDLS, CDR2 YYNGEE. Trimming pared 0 bases from V and 1 base from J, leaving 5 bases between. CDR3 length equals 14 residues. This CDR3 reads CASSVGGSNQPQHF. The CDR3 coding sequence is TGTGCCAGCAGCGTAGGGGGGAGCAATCAGCCCCAGCATTTT. Full variable domain (missing parts from reference TRBV9 and TRBJ1-5): DSGVTQTPKHLITATGQRVTLRCSPRSGDLSVYWYQQSLDQGLQFLIQYYNGEERAKGNILERFSAQQFPDLHSELNLSSLELGDSALYFCASSVGGSNQPQHFGDGTRLSIL.

The rearrangement links TRBV5-1 to TRBJ1-4; tentatively, D is TRBD1 (6 bases). Trimming pared 4 bases from V and 2 bases from J, leaving 9 bases between. Germline V CDR1 and CDR2: SGHRS, YFSETQ. The CDR3 contains 14 residues. CDR3 region: CASSPQGTNEKLFF. The CDR3 DNA follows: TGCGCCAGCAGCCCGCAGGGGACTAATGAAAAACTGTTTTTT. The variable domain in full, completed from reference TRBV5-1 and TRBJ1-4, reads KAGVTQTPRYLIKTRGQQVTLSCSPISGHRSVSWYQQTPGQGLQFLFEYFSETQRNKGNFPGRFSGRQFSNSRSEMNVSTLELGDSALYLCASSPQGTNEKLFFGSGTQLSVL.

The V call is TRBV25-1, the J call TRBJ1-2; 8 nucleotides agree with TRBD1. The CDR3 loop spans 12 amino acids. Germline V CDR1 and CDR2: MGHDK, SYGVNS. Trimming removed 8 bases from V and 4 bases from J; junction bases left unmatched: 3. The CDR3 region has the DNA TGTGCCAGCGGACAGGGACTCTATGGCTACACCTTC. Its protein product is CASGQGLYGYTF.

The rearrangement uses TRBV10-3 and TRBJ1-5; D unresolved. The length of the CDR3 is 14 residues. V was trimmed by 0 bases and J by 7 bases, leaving 10 bases between them. The V gene's germline CDR1 is ENHRY and CDR2 SYGVKD. CDR3 coding DNA: TGTGCCATCAGTGAGTCCCGGGGAACCCAGCCCCAGCATTTT. Amino acids: CAISESRGTQPQHF.

The V call is TRBV6-5, the J call TRBJ2-7; 7 nucleotides match TRBD1. The CDR3 is made up of 13 amino acids. V lost 2 bases and J lost 6; bases outside the gene matches: 4. The germline gives CDR1 MNHEY, CDR2 SVGAGI. This CDR3 reads CASSYPGTAEQYF. CDR3 DNA sequence: TGTGCCAGCAGTTACCCCGGGACAGCCGAGCAGTACTTC.

This clone was found a few times. The CDR3 sequence is CASKSGGNYGYTF. The CDR3 DNA sequence: TGTGCCAGCAAGTCCGGGGGAAACTATGGCTACACCTTC. This chain connects TRBV6-5 to TRBJ1-2, with D perhaps matching TRBD1 (5 bases). The V gene's germline CDR1 is MNHEY and CDR2 SVGAGI. V lost 7 bases, J lost 2 bases, and 11 bases lay in between. The CDR3 extends over 13 amino acids.

The V gene is TRBV4-1, the J gene TRBJ2-7; 9 bases map to TRBD1. The trim removed 3 bases at V and 3 bases at J, leaving 6 bases unmatched. Germline lookup yields CDR1 MGHRA and CDR2 YSYEKL. The CDR3 sequence is 15 residues long. The CDR3 loop is CASSQGRTGDYEQYF. CDR3 nucleotides: TGCGCCAGCAGCCAGGGCCGGACAGGGGACTACGAGCAGTACTTC.

The chain recombines TRBV2 with TRBJ2-5; 10 bases match TRBD1. The V and J ends lost 6 bases and 0 bases, in that order; junction bases with no gene match: 7. CDR3 length: 16 amino acids. The V gene's germline CDR1 is SNHLY and CDR2 FYNNEI. The CDR3 nucleotides read TGTGCCAGCAGGGTGGGACAGGGGAAGGACCAAGAGACCCAGTACTTC. This sequence encodes CASRVGQGKDQETQYF.